This T cell receptor (beta chain) comes out of a study of regulatory T cells in long-lasting Graves disease. Findings and limits, study-wide: With persistent disease, TRBV28, TRBJ1-2 and TRBJ2-5 were the favored segments.

HTBI primers from iRepertoire and Arm-PCR of CDR3 regions yielded the TCR beta libraries. TCRdb independently ran MiXCR on the multiplex PCR reads; one entry per CDR3 protein. The sample records about 210,000 distinct CDR3 sequences, less than 20% being singletons. This clonotype came up many times. Its specificity is not known. Time point denoted: newly diagnosed GD, antithyroid drugs for less than 3 months. After RNA was extracted from PBMCs, the TCR library was made from it. The germline V and J ends were trimmed by 5 bases and 3 bases, with 14 bases remaining between them. The CDR3 covers 14 residues. These data also formed part of another study, on T cells in Graves' hyperthyroidism and ophthalmopathy.

This clonotype originated in a woman in her thirties with Graves disease. The sample was peripheral blood mononuclear cells (PBMCs), taken at new diagnosis, from a patient treated with antithyroid drugs. This chain links TRBV12-3 or TRBV12-4 with TRBJ2-7, with D unresolved. The CDR3 sequence is CASSPLQTGYEQYF. The CDR3 bases are TGTGCCAGCAGTCCCCTCCAGACTGGCTACGAGCAGTACTTC.